The 25 T cell receptor beta chains below come from one sample, sequenced in a study of human T cells and chemical hapten exposure. Via MiXCR, TCRdb re-called the RACE reads, giving one row per CDR3 protein. The sample consists of about 77,000 distinct CDR3 sequences, about 8.6% of them appearing once. Regarding time point: healthy volunteer bleed at 6 weeks. It was unfractionated whole blood from which total RNA was extracted. The sample consisted of whole blood. Receptors were obtained from a female donor in good health. Some clones in this sample may be carry-over from other donors' samples.

This clonotype was seen at least ten times. V and J are TRBV5-5 and TRBJ2-3; D is unresolved. V lost 1 base, J lost 1 base, and 4 bases lay in between. Germline assignment: CDR1 SGHKS and CDR2 YYEKEE (reference sequence). The length of the CDR3 is 13 residues. The CDR3: CASSLRGTDTQYF. In DNA form, the CDR3 reads TGTGCCAGCAGCTTGCGAGGCACAGATACGCAGTATTTT.

To note about this clonotype: A much larger clone sits a single nucleotide away, making a read error possible. The rearrangement uses TRBV27 and TRBJ2-3; 10 bases match TRBD1. V lost 6 bases, J lost 5 bases, and 11 bases stayed unmatched. The CDR3 loop spans 16 amino acids. Germline V lookup: CDR1 MNHEY, CDR2 SMNVEV (reference sequence). In DNA form, the CDR3 reads TGTGCCAGCAGAGTGAGGCTGGGACAGGGGCGAGATACGCAGTATTTT. Protein: CASRVRLGQGRDTQYF.

Ten or more counts support this clonotype. The chain joins TRBV24-1 to TRBJ2-1, with 11 positions matching TRBD2. The germline gives CDR1 KGHDR, CDR2 SFDVKD. This CDR3 comprises 19 residues. The ends lost 3 bases at V and 1 base at J; junction bases unmatched: 10. The CDR3 region is CATSDRVAGGRGSYNEQFF. The CDR3, as DNA: TGTGCCACCAGTGATCGCGTAGCGGGGGGGCGGGGGTCCTACAATGAGCAGTTCTTC.

The genes are TRBV7-9 and TRBJ2-4, with TRBD2 as a possible D gene (5 bases). The germline V gene has CDR1 SEHNR and CDR2 FQNEAQ (reference sequence). Trimming took 1 base from V and 5 from J, leaving 12 bases between them. CDR3 length: 15 residues. The CDR3 DNA reads as TGTGCCAGCAGCTTAGGGTCCGAGGGCCAAAACATTCAGTACTTC. Protein sequence: CASSLGSEGQNIQYF.

This clonotype has more than one count but fewer than ten. This chain connects TRBV5-6 to TRBJ2-7; D perhaps matches TRBD1 (5 bases). Deletions cut 3 bases from V and 5 bases from J, with 12 bases between. The germline V gene encodes CDR1 SGHDT and CDR2 YYEEEE. The CDR3 sequence is 13 residues long. The CDR3 is CASSWAGPDEQYF. CDR3 sequence (DNA): TGTGCCAGCAGCTGGGCAGGGCCTGACGAGCAGTACTTC.

The chain employs TRBV20-1 and TRBJ2-1; 11 nucleotides match TRBD2. Per germline, CDR1 DFQATT and CDR2 SNEGSKA (reference sequence). CDR3 length: 16 amino acids. The V segment lost 3 bases and the J segment 7 bases; nucleotides outside the gene matches: 11. The CDR3 loop reads CSASGLAGGIRNEQFF. The CDR3 coding sequence is TGCAGTGCTAGCGGGCTAGCGGGGGGAATTAGGAATGAGCAGTTCTTC.

At least ten counts were recorded for this clonotype. The chain combines TRBV7-2 with TRBJ2-3, with D possibly being TRBD2 (6 bases). The V gene lost 3 bases and the J gene lost 2 bases, with 15 bases spanning the gap. The CDR3 consists of 16 residues. CDR1 is SGHTA and CDR2 is FQGNSA in the germline V gene. The CDR3 nucleotides read TGTGCCAGCAGCTTCGCCGGGACTTCCTACACAGATACGCAGTATTTT. Translated: CASSFAGTSYTDTQYF.

This clonotype appeared a few times. The genes are TRBV18 and TRBJ2-3; 7 bases are a match to TRBD2. With 2 bases clipped from V and 0 bases from J, the junction kept 5 bases outside the gene matches. CDR1 is KGHSH and CDR2 is LQKENI in the germline V gene. The CDR3 contains 16 residues. CDR3 coding DNA: TGTGCCAGCTCACCAACACCGGGGGGTAGCACAGATACGCAGTATTTT. Its translation is CASSPTPGGSTDTQYF.

This clonotype was observed many times. The chain is built from TRBV6-2 or TRBV6-3 and TRBJ2-1, with 8 bases matching TRBD1. With 5 bases clipped from V and 3 bases from J, the junction kept 6 bases outside the gene matches. Germline loops: CDR1 MNHEY, CDR2 SVGEGT. The CDR3 is 15 amino acids. For the CDR3, the DNA is TGTGCCAGCAGTCCCGGGACAGGAGACTACAATGAGCAGTTCTTC. Protein: CASSPGTGDYNEQFF.

Details on this clonotype: Possible read error: a much larger clone is one base away. J is TRBJ1-5 and V is TRBV20-1, with D maybe TRBD1 (6 bases). CDR1 and CDR2 (germline): DFQATT, SNEGSKA (reference sequence). CDR3 length: 14 amino acids. CDR3: CSTRGGMGNQPQHF. The CDR3 coding sequence is TGCAGTACTAGGGGGGGTATGGGCAATCAGCCCCAGCATTTT.

This clonotype was observed many times. The chain is built from TRBV19 and TRBJ1-2, with a possible D match to TRBD1 (5 bases). The germline V gene has CDR1 LNHDA and CDR2 SQIVND (reference sequence). Trimming shortened V by 3 bases and J by 6 bases, and 17 bases separated the two germline ends. This CDR3 comprises 15 residues. The DNA for the CDR3 is TGTGCCAGTAGTATCAACCCCCGGGGACTGGATGGCTACACCTTC. Amino acids: CASSINPRGLDGYTF.

This clonotype was recorded at least ten times. CDR3 sequence: CAISDSQTAEGSFSGANVLTF. CDR3 sequence (DNA): TGTGCCATCAGTGATTCCCAAACGGCAGAGGGTTCCTTCTCTGGGGCCAACGTCCTGACTTTC. The chain uses TRBV10-3 and TRBJ2-6; D might be TRBD2 (5 bases). Deletions cut 3 bases from V and 0 bases from J, with 24 bases between. This CDR3 has 21 residues. In germline, CDR1 is ENHRY, CDR2 SYGVKD.

This clonotype was recorded at least ten times. The rearrangement uses TRBV5-6 and TRBJ2-7; TRBD1 might be the D (5 bases). Germline V lookup: CDR1 SGHDT, CDR2 YYEEEE. V was pared by 3 bases and J by 6 bases, with 13 bases between. CDR3 size: 13 residues. CDR3 sequence (DNA): TGTGCCAGCAGCTCAGTAGGGGTAGCCGAGCAGTACTTC. It codes for CASSSVGVAEQYF.

In DNA form, the CDR3 reads TGTGCCAGCAGCTTAGGTCACGGGAATGAAAAACTGTTTTTT. Translating gives CASSLGHGNEKLFF. The chain is built from TRBV7-2 and TRBJ1-4; D unclear. This CDR3 has 14 amino acids. V dropped 1 base and J dropped 5 bases, with 8 bases sitting between them. Per the germline V gene, CDR1 is SGHTA and CDR2 is FQGNSA.

Many counts were recorded for this clonotype. The chain has TRBV20-1 and TRBJ1-1; the D is unclear. Germline V lookup: CDR1 DFQATT, CDR2 SNEGSKA (reference sequence). The CDR3 contains 11 residues. V was cut by 1 base and J by 0 bases, with 0 bases left in between. As DNA, the CDR3 is TGCAGTGCTAGAGTGAACACTGAAGCTTTCTTT. It specifies CSARVNTEAFF.

This clonotype was detected many times. This chain uses TRBV12-3 or TRBV12-4 with TRBJ2-3; D remains unclear. There are 14 residues in the CDR3. Between the trimmed V and J ends, which lost 6 bases and 3 bases, there was a span of 13 bases. The CDR3: CASSRRIGTDTQYF. For the CDR3, the DNA is TGTGCCAGCAGCCGGCGGATAGGTACAGATACGCAGTATTTT.

This clonotype has a handful of counts. The chain recombines TRBV3-1 with TRBJ1-1; maybe TRBD1 (5 bases). The CDR3 covers 15 residues. With 1 base removed from V and 4 bases from J, the gap between germline ends came to 13 bases. Germline CDR1 LGHDT, CDR2 YNNKEL (reference sequence). CDR3 nucleotides: TGTGCCAGCAGCCAAGGTGTAGGGGTGCGCACTGAAGCTTTCTTT. Translation: CASSQGVGVRTEAFF.

This clonotype was observed a handful of times. The CDR3 bases are TGTGCCAGCAGCTTTAGTGGCGGGGAGCAGTTCTTC. Translated: CASSFSGGEQFF. The chain uses TRBV5-6 and TRBJ2-1; D might be TRBD2 (5 bases). The CDR3 covers 12 residues. Trimming removed 2 bases at V and 10 bases at J, with 10 bases between. Looked up from germline, CDR1 is SGHDT and CDR2 is YYEEEE.

This clonotype was observed a few times. This chain connects TRBV20-1 to TRBJ1-4, with 9 bases that match TRBD1. Germline-derived CDR1 and CDR2 are DFQATT and SNEGSKA (reference sequence). The CDR3 loop spans 14 amino acids. With V trimmed by 6 bases and J by 5 bases, 7 bases remained unmatched. Here the CDR3 DNA reads TGCAGTGCAAGGACAGGGGTCACCAATGAAAAACTGTTTTTT. Translation: CSARTGVTNEKLFF.

This clonotype has at least ten counts. The V call is TRBV28, the J call TRBJ1-4; D not resolved. The length of the CDR3 is 16 residues. CDR1 and CDR2 from the germline V gene are MDHEN and SYDVKM. V was clipped by 5 bases and J by 4 bases, with 17 bases between them. The CDR3 nucleotides read TGTGCCAGCAGTCCCCCCCCCGCAGGTGATAATGAAAAACTGTTTTTT. Protein sequence: CASSPPPAGDNEKLFF.

This clonotype was observed a few times. This chain links TRBV7-2 with TRBJ2-3, with D uncertain. CDR1 is SGHTA and CDR2 is FQGNSA in the germline V gene. Trimming took off 3 bases at V and 4 bases at J, with 8 bases between the two ends. The CDR3 has 13 amino acids. CDR3 DNA: TGTGCCAGCAGCTTGAGTAACGCAGATACGCAGTATTTT. It yields the protein CASSLSNADTQYF.

The J gene is TRBJ1-5, the V gene TRBV5-6; D is unresolved. CDR3 size: 14 residues. V lost 5 bases to trimming and J lost 4 bases, with 13 bases between them. The germline V gene encodes CDR1 SGHDT and CDR2 YYEEEE. CDR3 coding DNA: TGTGCCAGCAGTACGACTGGAGAGAATCAGCCCCAGCATTTT. Its translation: CASSTTGENQPQHF.

This clonotype was detected once. The gene calls are TRBV3-1 and TRBJ2-3; D is perhaps TRBD2 (5 bases). Germline-derived CDR1 and CDR2 are LGHDT and YNNKEL (reference sequence). The V and J ends lost 3 bases and 4 bases respectively, with 5 bases between them. The CDR3 is made up of 12 amino acids. The CDR3 DNA sequence: TGTGCCAGCAGCCAGAGGGCAGATACGCAGTATTTT. This encodes CASSQRADTQYF.

This clonotype was counted at least ten times. V gene TRBV18 combines with J gene TRBJ1-2; D uncertain. Germline CDR1 and CDR2: KGHSH and LQKENI. The CDR3 extends over 16 amino acids. V was pared by 3 bases and J by 1 base, with 15 bases between. The DNA for the CDR3 is TGTGCCAGCTCACCCTTCGACGGATTGAATAACTATGGCTACACCTTC. This encodes CASSPFDGLNNYGYTF.

This clonotype was picked up many times. V is TRBV20-1 and J is TRBJ2-7; TRBD1 matches 7 bases. V lost 5 bases to trimming and J lost 2 bases; unmatched junction nucleotides: 18. The germline V gene has CDR1 DFQATT and CDR2 SNEGSKA (reference sequence). This CDR3 contains 17 residues. The CDR3 bases are TGCAGTGCTCCCCCGGGACAGTCCCGGTTGGCTACCTACGAGCAGTACTTC. Protein sequence: CSAPPGQSRLATYEQYF.